Described below is a single T cell receptor beta chain sequence and its context. The entry originates in a study of blood T cell repertoires in COVID-19. Background on the study: PBMCs, B-cell-depleted T cells, or T cells provided the cDNA or gDNA that made up the material.

As processed by the authors: From reference gene primer amplification, estimates of nucleated cell counts were derived. This table comes from immunoSEQ multiplex PCR, and its TCRdb copy is limited to in-frame clones, with some not included. V and J calls and clone size follow that table, whereas D and trimming were derived from the DNA. In the table there are 150,000 to 200,000 clones, about 90% of which are singletons. Participants were aged 18 to 89 years, lived in under 25 US areas, and enrolled virtually. This clonotype was sampled from a woman between 50 and 59 years old who had recovered from COVID-19. Specimen: PBMCs or T cells enriched from blood (not recorded which).

CDR3 DNA: TGTGCCAGCAGCTTAGGTCCGACAGAGACCTATGGCTACACCTTC. It codes for CASSLGPTETYGYTF. The chain has TRBV11-2 and TRBJ1-2, with D perhaps TRBD1 (5 bases). V was shortened by 1 base and J by 4 bases, with 13 bases between the two germline ends. This CDR3 is 15 amino acids long. Germline V gene lookup returns CDR1 SGHAT and CDR2 FQNNGV.